The clone carrying this TCR beta chain was seen only a few times. The germline gives CDR1 MNHNS, CDR2 SASEGT. The CDR3 is 16 residues long. The V gene end was trimmed by 2 bases and the J gene end by 4 bases; junction bases not matched to a gene: 8. In the PCR, 60 Vbeta and 13 Jbeta primers were used. Profiling relied on immunoSEQ multiplex PCR, and the TCRdb table lists in-frame clones only, not all of them. Of 100,000 to 150,000 clones listed, 75% to 85% were seen once; the top ten hold 3.6%. This specimen comes from a study of cytomegalovirus exposure and HLA in healthy donors. The sequencing input was PBMCs. The V gene is TRBV6-1, the J gene TRBJ1-5; 7 bases agree with TRBD1. The receptor comes from a middle-aged man in good health and CMV-seronegative. The CDR3: CASSESPGTVNQPQHF. In DNA, the CDR3 is TGTGCCAGCAGTGAATCACCCGGGACAGTGAATCAGCCCCAGCATTTT.